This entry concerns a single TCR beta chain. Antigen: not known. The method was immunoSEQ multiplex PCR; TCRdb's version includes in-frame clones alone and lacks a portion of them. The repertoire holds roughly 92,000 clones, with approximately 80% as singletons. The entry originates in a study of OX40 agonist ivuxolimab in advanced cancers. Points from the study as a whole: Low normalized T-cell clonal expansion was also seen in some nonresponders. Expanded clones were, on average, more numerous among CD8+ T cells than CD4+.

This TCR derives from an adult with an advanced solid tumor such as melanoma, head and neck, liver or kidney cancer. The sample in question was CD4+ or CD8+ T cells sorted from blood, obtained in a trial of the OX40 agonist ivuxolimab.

The CDR3 DNA reads as TGTGCCAGCAGTAAGGGGGACAGGAGTAACTATGGCTACACCTTC. This codes for CASSKGDRSNYGYTF. J is TRBJ1-2 and V is TRBV6-1, with 8 bases identical to TRBD1. Trimming cost V 5 bases and J 1 base; bases outside gene matches: 6. Germline CDR1 and CDR2: MNHNS and SASEGT. The length of the CDR3 is 15 residues.